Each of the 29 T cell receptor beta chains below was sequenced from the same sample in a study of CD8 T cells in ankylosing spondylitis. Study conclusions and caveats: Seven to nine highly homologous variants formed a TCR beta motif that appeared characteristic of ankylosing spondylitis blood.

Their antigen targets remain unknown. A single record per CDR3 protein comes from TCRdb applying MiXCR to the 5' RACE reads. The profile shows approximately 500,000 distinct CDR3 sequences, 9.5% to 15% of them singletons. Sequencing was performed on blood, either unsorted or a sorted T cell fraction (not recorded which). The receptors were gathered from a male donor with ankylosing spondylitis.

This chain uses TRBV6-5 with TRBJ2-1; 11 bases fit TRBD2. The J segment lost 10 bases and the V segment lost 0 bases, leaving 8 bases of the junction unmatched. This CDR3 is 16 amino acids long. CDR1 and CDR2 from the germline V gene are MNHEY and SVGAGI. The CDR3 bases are TGTGCCAGCAGTTACTCAACGACCGGGACTAGCGGCGAGCAGTTCTTC. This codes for CASSYSTTGTSGEQFF.

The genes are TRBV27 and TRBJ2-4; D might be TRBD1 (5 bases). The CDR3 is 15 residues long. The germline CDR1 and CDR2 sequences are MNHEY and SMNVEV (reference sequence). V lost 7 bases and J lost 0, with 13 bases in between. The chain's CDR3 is CASTSDRLAKNIQYF. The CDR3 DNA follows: TGTGCCAGCACCTCCGACAGATTAGCCAAAAACATTCAGTACTTC.

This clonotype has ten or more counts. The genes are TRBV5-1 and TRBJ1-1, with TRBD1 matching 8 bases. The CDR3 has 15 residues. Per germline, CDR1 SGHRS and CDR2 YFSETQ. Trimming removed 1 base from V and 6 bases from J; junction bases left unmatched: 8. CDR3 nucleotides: TGCGCCAGCAGCTTGCAGGGGGCTGGGGTACCTGAAGCTTTCTTT. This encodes CASSLQGAGVPEAFF.

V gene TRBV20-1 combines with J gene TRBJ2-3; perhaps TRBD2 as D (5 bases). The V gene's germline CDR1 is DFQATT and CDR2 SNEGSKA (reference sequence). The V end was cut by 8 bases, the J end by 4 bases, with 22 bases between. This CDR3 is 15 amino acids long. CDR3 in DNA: TGCAGTAAAACCGGCGGGCTCGAAGGCGCAGATACGCAGTATTTT. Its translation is CSKTGGLEGADTQYF.

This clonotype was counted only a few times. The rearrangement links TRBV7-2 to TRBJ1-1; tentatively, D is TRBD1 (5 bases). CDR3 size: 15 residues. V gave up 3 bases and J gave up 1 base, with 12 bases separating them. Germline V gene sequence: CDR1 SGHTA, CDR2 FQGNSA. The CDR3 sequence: CASSFISQGNTEAFF. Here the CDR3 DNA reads TGTGCCAGCAGCTTTATTTCTCAGGGGAACACTGAAGCTTTCTTT.

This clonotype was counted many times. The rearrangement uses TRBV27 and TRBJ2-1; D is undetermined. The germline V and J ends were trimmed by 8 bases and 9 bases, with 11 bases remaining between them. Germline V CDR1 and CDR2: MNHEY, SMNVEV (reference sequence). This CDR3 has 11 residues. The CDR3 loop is CASDSGAEQFF. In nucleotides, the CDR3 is TGTGCCAGCGACTCCGGCGCTGAGCAGTTCTTC.

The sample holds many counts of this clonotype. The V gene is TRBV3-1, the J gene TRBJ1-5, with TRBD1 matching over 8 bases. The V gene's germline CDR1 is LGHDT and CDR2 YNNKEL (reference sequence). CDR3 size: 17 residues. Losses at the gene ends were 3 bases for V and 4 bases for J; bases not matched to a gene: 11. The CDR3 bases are TGTGCCAGCAGCCAGGGACCCGGGACAGGCGATAATCAGCCCCAGCATTTT. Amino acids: CASSQGPGTGDNQPQHF. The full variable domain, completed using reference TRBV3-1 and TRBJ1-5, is DTAVSQTPKYLVTQMGNDKSIKCEQNLGHDTMYWYKQDSKKFLKIMFSYNNKELIINETVPNRFSPKSPDKAHLNLHINSLELGDSAVYFCASSQGPGTGDNQPQHFGDGTRLSIL.

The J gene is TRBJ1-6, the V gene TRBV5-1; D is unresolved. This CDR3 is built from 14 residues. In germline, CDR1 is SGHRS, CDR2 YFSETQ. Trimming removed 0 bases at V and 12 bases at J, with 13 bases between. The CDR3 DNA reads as TGCGCCAGCAGCTTGGATCCAGATCCTAAACCCCTCCACTTT. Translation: CASSLDPDPKPLHF.

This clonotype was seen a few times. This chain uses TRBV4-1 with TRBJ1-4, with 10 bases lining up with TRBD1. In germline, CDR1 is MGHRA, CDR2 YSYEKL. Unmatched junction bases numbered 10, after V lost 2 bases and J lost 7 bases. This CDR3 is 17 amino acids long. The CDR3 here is CASSQPRYDRGREKLFF. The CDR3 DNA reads TGCGCCAGCAGCCAACCTCGGTACGACAGGGGGCGTGAAAAACTGTTTTTT.

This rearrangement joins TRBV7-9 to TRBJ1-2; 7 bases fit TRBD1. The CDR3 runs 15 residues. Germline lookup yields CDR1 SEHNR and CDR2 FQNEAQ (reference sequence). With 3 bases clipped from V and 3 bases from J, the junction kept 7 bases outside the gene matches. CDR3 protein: CASSLAGGADYGYTF. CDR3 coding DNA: TGTGCCAGCAGCTTGGCAGGGGGGGCGGACTATGGCTACACCTTC.

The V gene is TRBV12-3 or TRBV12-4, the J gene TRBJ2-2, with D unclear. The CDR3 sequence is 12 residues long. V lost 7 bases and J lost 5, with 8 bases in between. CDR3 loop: CASTPETGELFF. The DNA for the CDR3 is TGTGCCAGCACCCCGGAAACCGGGGAGCTGTTTTTT.

CDR3 amino acids: CSARGTAITYNEQFF. DNA of the CDR3: TGCAGTGCTAGAGGTACAGCGATTACCTACAATGAGCAGTTCTTC. The chain uses TRBV20-1 and TRBJ2-1; D gene ambiguous. The CDR3 totals 15 residues. Between the trimmed V and J ends, which lost 1 base and 2 bases, there was a span of 12 bases. Germline lookup yields CDR1 DFQATT and CDR2 SNEGSKA (reference sequence).

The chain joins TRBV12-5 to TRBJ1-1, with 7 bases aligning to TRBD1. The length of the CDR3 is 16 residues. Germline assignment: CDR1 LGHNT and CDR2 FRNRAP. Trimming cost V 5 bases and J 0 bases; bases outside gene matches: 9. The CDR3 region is CASGPDRFRMNTEAFF. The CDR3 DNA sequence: TGTGCTAGTGGTCCGGACAGGTTTAGGATGAACACTGAAGCTTTCTTT.

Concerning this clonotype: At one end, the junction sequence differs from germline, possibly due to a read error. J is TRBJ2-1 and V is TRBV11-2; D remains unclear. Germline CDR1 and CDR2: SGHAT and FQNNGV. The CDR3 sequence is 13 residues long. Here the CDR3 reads CASSPRFGPEEFF. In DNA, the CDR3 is TGTGCCAGCAGCCCCCGGTTTGGGCCTGAGGAGTTCTTC.

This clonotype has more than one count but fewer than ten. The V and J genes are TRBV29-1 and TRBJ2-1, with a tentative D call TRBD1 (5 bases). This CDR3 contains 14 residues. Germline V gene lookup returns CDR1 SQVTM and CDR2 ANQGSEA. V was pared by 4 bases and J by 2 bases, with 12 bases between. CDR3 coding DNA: TGCAGCGTTGTCGCAAAGGGGCCCTACAATGAGCAGTTCTTC. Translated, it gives CSVVAKGPYNEQFF.

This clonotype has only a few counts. The CDR3 here is CASGPGNTEAFF. In DNA, the CDR3 is TGTGCCAGCGGGCCGGGGAACACTGAAGCTTTCTTT. The J gene is TRBJ1-1, the V gene TRBV12-3 or TRBV12-4; the D is unclear. The CDR3 runs 12 residues. V was shortened by 8 bases and J by 1 base, with 8 bases between the two germline ends.

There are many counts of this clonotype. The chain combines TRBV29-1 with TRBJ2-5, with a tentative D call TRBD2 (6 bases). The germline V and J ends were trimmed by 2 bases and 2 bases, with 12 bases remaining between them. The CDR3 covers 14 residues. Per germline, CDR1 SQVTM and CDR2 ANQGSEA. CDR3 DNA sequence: TGCAGCGTTGAAAGGGGAGGTTTTCAAGAGACCCAGTACTTC. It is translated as CSVERGGFQETQYF.

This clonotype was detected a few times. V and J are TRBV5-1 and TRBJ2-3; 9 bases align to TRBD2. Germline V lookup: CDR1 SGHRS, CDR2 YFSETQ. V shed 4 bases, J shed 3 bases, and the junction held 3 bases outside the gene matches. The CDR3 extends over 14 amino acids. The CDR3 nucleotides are TGCGCCAGCAGCACCGGACTAGCGACAGATACGCAGTATTTT. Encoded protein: CASSTGLATDTQYF.

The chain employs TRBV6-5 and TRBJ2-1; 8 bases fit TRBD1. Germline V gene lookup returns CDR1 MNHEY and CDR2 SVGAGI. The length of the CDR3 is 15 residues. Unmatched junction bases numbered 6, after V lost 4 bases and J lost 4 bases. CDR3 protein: CASSLGDRLYNEQFF. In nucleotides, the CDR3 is TGTGCCAGCAGTTTGGGGGACAGGCTTTACAATGAGCAGTTCTTC.

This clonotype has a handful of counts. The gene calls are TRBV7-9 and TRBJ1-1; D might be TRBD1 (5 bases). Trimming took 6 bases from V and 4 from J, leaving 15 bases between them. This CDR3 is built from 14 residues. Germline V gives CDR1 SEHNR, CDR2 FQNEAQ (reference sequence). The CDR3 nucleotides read TGTGCCAGCAGTACCCACCGGGACGGCACTGAAGCTTTCTTT. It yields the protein CASSTHRDGTEAFF.

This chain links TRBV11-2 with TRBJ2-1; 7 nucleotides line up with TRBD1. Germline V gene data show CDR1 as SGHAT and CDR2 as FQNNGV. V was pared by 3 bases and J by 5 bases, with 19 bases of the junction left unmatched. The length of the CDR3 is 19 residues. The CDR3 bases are TGTGCCAGCAGCTTTCCCGGGACAGCCCGCTTAGGGAACCACAATGAGCAGTTCTTC. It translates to CASSFPGTARLGNHNEQFF. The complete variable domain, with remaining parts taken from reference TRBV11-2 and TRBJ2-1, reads EAGVAQSPRYKIIEKRQSVAFWCNPISGHATLYWYQQILGQGPKLLIQFQNNGVVDDSQLPKDRFSAERLKGVDSTLKIQPAKLEDSAVYLCASSFPGTARLGNHNEQFFGPGTRLTVL.

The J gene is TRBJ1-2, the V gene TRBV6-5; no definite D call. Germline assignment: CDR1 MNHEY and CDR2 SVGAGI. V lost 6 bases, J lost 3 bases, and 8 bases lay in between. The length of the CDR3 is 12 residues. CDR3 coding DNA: TGTGCCAGCAGAGACAATGACTATGGCTACACCTTC. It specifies CASRDNDYGYTF.

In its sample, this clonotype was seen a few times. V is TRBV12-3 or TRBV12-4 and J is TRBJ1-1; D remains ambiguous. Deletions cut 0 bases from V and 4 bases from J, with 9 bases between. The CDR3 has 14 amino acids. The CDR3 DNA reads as TGTGCCAGCAGTTTAGCTTCGGACGGCACTGAAGCTTTCTTT. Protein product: CASSLASDGTEAFF.

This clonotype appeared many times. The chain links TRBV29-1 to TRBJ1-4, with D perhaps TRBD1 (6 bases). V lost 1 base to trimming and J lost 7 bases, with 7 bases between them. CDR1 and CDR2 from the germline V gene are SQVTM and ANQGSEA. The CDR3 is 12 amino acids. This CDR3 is CSVEVGAEKLFF. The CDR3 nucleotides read TGCAGCGTTGAAGTGGGGGCTGAAAAACTGTTTTTT.

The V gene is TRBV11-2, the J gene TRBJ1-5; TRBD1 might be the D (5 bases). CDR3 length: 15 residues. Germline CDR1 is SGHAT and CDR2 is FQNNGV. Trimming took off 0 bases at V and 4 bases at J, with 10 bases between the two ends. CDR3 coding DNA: TGTGCCAGCAGCTTAGATGGGGCGGCGAATCAGCCCCAGCATTTT. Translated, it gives CASSLDGAANQPQHF.

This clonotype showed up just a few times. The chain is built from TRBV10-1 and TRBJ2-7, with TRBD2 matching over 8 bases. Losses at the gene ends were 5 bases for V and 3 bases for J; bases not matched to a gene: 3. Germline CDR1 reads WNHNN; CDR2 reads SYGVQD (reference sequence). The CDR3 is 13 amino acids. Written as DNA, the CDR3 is TGCGCCAGCAGTAGCGGGAGCAACTACGAGCAGTACTTC. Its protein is CASSSGSNYEQYF.

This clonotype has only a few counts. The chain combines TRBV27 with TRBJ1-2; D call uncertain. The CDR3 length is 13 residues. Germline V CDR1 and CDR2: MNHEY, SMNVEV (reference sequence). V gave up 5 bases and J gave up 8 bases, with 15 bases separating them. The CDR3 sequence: CASSPNTPSGYTF. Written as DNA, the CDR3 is TGTGCCAGCAGTCCCAATACCCCTTCGGGCTACACCTTC.

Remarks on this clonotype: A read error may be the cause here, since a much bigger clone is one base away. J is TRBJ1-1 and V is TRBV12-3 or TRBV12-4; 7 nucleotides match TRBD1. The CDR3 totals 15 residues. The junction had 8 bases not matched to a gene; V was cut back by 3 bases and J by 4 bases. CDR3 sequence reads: CASSLYRGWGTEAFF. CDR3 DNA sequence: TGTGCCAGCAGTTTGTACAGGGGTTGGGGCACTGAAGCTTTCTTT.

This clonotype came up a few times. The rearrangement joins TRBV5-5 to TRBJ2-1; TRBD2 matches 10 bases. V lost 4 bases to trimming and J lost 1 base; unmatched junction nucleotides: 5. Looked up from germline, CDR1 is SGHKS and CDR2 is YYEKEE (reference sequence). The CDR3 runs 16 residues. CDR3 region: CASSQGLAVSYNEQFF. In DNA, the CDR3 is TGTGCCAGCAGCCAAGGACTAGCGGTATCCTACAATGAGCAGTTCTTC.